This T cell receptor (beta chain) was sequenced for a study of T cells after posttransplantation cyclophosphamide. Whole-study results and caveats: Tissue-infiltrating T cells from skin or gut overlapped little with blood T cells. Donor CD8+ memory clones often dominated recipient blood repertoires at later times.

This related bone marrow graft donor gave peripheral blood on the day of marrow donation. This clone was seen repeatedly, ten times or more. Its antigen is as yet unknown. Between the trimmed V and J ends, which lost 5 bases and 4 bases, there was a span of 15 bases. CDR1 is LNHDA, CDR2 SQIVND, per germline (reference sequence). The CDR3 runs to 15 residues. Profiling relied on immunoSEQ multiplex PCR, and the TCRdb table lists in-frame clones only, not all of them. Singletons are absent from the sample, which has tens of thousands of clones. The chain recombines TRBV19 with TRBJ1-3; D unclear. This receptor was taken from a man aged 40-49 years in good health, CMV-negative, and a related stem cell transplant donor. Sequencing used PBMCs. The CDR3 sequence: CASSYQMESGNTIYF. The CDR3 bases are TGTGCCAGTAGTTATCAAATGGAGTCCGGAAACACCATATATTTT.